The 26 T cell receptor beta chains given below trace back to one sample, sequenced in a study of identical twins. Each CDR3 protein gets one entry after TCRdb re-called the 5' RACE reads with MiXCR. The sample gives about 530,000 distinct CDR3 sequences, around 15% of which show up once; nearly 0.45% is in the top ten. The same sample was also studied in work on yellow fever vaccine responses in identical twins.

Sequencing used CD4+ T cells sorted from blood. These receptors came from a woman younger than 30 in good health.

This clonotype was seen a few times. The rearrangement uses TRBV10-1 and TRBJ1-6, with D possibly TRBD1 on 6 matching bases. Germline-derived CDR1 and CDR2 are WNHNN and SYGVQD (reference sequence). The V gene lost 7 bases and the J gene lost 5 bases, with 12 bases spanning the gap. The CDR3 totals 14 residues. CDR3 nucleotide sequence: TGCGCCAGCAAAGAGAACAGGGATAATTCACCCCTCCACTTT. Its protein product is CASKENRDNSPLHF.

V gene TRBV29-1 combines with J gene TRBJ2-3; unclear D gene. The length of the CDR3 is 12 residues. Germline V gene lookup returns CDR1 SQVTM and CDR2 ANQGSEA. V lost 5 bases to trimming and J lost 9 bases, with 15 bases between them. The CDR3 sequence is CSVRASGRTQYF. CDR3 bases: TGCAGCGTTAGGGCATCCGGTCGGACGCAGTATTTT.

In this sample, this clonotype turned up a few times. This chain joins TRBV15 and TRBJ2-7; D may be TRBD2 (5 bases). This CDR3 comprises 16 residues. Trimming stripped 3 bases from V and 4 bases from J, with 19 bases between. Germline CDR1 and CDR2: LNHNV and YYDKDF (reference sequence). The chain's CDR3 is CATSSTLGGGWYEQYF. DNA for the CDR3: TGTGCCACCAGCAGCACGCTCGGTGGAGGTTGGTACGAGCAGTACTTC.

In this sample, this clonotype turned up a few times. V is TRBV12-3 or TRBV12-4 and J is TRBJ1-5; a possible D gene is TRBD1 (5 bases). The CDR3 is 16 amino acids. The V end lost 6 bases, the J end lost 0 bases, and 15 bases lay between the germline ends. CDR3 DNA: TGTGCCAGCAGCAGAACAGGTCTGAATAGCAATCAGCCCCAGCATTTT. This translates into CASSRTGLNSNQPQHF.

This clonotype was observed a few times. The CDR3 reads CSVEYGLTRVHNEQFF. CDR3 nucleotides: TGCAGCGTTGAATATGGCCTAACCCGGGTTCACAATGAGCAGTTCTTC. The rearrangement links TRBV29-1 to TRBJ2-1; D gene ambiguous. V lost 2 bases and J lost 5, with 19 bases in between. The CDR3 is made up of 16 amino acids. Germline CDR1 SQVTM, CDR2 ANQGSEA.

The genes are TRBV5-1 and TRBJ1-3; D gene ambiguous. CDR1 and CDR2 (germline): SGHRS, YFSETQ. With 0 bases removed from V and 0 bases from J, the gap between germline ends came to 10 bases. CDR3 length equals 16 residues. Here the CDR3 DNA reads TGCGCCAGCAGCTTGGAGGCCACGAGCTCTGGAAACACCATATATTTT. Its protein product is CASSLEATSSGNTIYF.

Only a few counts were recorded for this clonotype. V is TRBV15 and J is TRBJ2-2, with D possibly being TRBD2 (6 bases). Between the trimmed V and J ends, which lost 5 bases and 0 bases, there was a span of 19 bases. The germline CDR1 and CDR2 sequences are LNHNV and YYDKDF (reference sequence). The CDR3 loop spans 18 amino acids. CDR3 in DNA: TGTGCCACCAGCCGATGGGGGGAGGTCGTATCGAACACCGGGGAGCTGTTTTTT. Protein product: CATSRWGEVVSNTGELFF. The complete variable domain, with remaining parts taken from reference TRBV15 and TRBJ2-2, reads DAMVIQNPRYQVTQFGKPVTLSCSQTLNHNVMYWYQQKSSQAPKLLFHYYDKDFNNEADTPDNFQSRRPNTSFCFLDIRSPGLGDTAMYLCATSRWGEVVSNTGELFFGEGSRLTVL.

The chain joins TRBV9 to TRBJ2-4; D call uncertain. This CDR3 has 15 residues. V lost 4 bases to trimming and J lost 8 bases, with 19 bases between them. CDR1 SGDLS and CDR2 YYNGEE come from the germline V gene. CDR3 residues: CASSPTGQPLDIQYF. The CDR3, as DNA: TGTGCCAGCAGCCCAACCGGGCAGCCTTTGGACATTCAGTACTTC.

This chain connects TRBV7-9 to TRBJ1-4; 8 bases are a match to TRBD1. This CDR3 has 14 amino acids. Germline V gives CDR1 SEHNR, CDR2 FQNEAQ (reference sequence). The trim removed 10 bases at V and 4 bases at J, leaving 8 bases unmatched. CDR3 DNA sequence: TGTGCCAACTCAGGGACAGGCGTTAATGAAAAACTGTTTTTT. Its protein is CANSGTGVNEKLFF. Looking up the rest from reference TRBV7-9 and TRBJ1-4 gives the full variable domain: DTGVSQNPRHKITKRGQNVTFRCDPISEHNRLYWYRQTLGQGPEFLTYFQNEAQLEKSRLLSDRFSAERPKGSFSTLEIQRTEQGDSAMYLCANSGTGVNEKLFFGSGTQLSVL.

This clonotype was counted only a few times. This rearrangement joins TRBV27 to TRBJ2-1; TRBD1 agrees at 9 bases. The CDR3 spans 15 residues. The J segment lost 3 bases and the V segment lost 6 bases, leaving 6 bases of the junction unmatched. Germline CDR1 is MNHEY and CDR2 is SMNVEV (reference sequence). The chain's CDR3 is CASSKGQGFYNEQFF. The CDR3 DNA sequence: TGTGCCAGCAGCAAAGGACAGGGGTTCTACAATGAGCAGTTCTTC.

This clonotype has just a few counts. This CDR3 is CASSLAGERVGGTQYF. CDR3 nucleotide sequence: TGCGCCAGCAGCTTGGCCGGAGAGCGCGTTGGAGGTACGCAGTATTTT. V usage is TRBV5-1 and J usage is TRBJ2-3, with a tentative D call TRBD2 (5 bases). CDR1 SGHRS and CDR2 YFSETQ come from the germline V gene. This CDR3 has 16 amino acids. Trimming left V 0 bases short and J 8 bases short, with 19 bases between.

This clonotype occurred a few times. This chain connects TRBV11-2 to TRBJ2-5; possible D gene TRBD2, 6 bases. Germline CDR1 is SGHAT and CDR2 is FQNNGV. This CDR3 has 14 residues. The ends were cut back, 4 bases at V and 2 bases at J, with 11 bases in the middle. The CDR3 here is CASSSRDFQETQYF. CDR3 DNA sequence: TGTGCCAGCAGCTCCCGGGACTTTCAAGAGACCCAGTACTTC.

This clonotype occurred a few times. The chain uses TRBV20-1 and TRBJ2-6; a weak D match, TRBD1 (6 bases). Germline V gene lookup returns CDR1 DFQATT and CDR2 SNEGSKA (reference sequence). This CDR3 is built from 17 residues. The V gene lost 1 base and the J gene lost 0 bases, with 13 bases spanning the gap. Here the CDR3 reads CSARVQGPNSGANVLTF. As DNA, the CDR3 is TGCAGTGCTAGAGTGCAGGGGCCGAACTCTGGGGCCAACGTCCTGACTTTC.

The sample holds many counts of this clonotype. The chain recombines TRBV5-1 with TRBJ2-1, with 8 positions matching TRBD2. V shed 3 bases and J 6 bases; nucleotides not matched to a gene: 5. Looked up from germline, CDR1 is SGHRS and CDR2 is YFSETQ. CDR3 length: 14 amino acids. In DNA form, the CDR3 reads TGCGCCAGCAGCTACGGGACTAGTCCCAATGAGCAGTTCTTC. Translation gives CASSYGTSPNEQFF.

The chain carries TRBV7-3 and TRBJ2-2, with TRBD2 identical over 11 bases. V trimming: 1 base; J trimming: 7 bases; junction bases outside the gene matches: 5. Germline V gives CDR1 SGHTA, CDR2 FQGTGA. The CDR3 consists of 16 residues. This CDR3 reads CASSLNPTSGSGELFF. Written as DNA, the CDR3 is TGTGCCAGCAGCTTAAACCCCACTAGCGGGAGCGGGGAGCTGTTTTTT.

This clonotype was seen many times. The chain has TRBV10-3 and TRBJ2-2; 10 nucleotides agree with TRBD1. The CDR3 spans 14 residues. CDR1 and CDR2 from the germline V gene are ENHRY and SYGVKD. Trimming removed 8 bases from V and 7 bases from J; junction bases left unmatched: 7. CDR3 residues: CAISWDRGDGELFF. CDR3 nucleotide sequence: TGTGCCATCTCATGGGACAGGGGCGACGGGGAGCTGTTTTTT.

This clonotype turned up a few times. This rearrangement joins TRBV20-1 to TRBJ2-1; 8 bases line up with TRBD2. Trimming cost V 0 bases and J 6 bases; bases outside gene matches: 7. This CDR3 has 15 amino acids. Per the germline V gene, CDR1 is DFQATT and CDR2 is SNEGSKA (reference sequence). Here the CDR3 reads CSARDLDGGGNEQFF. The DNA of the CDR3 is TGCAGTGCTAGAGATCTCGACGGGGGGGGCAATGAGCAGTTCTTC.

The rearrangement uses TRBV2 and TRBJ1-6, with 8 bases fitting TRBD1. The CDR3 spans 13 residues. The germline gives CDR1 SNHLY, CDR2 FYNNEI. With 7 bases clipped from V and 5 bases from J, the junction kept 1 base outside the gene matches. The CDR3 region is CASTTGDNSPLHF. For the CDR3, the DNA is TGTGCCAGCACGACAGGGGATAATTCACCCCTCCACTTT.

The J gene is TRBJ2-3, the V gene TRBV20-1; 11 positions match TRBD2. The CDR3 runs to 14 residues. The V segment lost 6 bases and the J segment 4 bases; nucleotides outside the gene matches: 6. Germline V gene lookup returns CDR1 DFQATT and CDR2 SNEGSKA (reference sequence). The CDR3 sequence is CSATLAGVADTQYF. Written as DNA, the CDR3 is TGCAGTGCGACACTAGCGGGAGTCGCAGATACGCAGTATTTT.

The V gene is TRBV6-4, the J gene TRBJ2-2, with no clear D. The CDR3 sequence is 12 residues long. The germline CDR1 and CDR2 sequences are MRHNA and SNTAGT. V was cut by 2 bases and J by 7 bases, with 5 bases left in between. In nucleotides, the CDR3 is TGTGCCAGCAGTGACAGAATCGGGGAGCTGTTTTTT. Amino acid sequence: CASSDRIGELFF.

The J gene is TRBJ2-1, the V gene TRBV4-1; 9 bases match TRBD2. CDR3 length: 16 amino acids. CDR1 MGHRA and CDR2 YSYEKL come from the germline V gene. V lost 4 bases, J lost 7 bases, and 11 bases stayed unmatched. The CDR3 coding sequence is TGCGCCAGCAGCCCGGGGATTGCGGGAGGGCCAAATGAGCAGTTCTTC. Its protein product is CASSPGIAGGPNEQFF.

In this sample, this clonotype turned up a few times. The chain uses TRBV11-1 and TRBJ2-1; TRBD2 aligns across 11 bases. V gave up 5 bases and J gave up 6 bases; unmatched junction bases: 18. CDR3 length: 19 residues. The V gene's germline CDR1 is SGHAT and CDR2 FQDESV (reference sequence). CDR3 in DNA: TGTGCCAGCAGCCCAAATAGCGGGAGGGCTGGTCGGGCAAGCAATGAGCAGTTCTTC. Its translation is CASSPNSGRAGRASNEQFF.

CDR3 DNA sequence: TGCGCCAGCAGCTTGGAGGGACAGGGGGCTTTGGAGACCCAGTACTTC. Protein sequence: CASSLEGQGALETQYF. This chain uses TRBV5-1 with TRBJ2-5; 12 bases map to TRBD1. Per germline, CDR1 SGHRS and CDR2 YFSETQ. CDR3 length equals 16 residues. V shed 0 bases and J 5 bases; nucleotides not matched to a gene: 5. The full variable domain, completed using reference TRBV5-1 and TRBJ2-5, is KAGVTQTPRYLIKTRGQQVTLSCSPISGHRSVSWYQQTPGQGLQFLFEYFSETQRNKGNFPGRFSGRQFSNSRSEMNVSTLELGDSALYLCASSLEGQGALETQYFGPGTRLLVL.

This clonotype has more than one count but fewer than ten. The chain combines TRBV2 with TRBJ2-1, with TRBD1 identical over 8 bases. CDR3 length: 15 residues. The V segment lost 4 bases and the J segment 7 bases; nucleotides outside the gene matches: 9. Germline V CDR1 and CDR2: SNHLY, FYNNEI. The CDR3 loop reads CASSAQGARGNEQFF. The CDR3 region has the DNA TGTGCCAGCAGTGCGCAGGGGGCGCGTGGGAATGAGCAGTTCTTC.

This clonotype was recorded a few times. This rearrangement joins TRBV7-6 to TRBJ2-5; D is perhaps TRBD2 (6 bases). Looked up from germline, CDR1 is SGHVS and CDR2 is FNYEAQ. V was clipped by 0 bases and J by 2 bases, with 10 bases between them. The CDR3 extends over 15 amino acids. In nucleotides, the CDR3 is TGTGCCAGCAGCTTAGCGGCGGGGAAGCAAGAGACCCAGTACTTC. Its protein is CASSLAAGKQETQYF.

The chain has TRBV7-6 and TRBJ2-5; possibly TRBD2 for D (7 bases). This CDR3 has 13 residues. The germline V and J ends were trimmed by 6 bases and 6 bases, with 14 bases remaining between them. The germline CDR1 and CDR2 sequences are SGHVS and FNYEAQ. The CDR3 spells CASRSRGGKTQYF. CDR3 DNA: TGTGCCAGCAGATCTAGGGGGGGAAAGACCCAGTACTTC.